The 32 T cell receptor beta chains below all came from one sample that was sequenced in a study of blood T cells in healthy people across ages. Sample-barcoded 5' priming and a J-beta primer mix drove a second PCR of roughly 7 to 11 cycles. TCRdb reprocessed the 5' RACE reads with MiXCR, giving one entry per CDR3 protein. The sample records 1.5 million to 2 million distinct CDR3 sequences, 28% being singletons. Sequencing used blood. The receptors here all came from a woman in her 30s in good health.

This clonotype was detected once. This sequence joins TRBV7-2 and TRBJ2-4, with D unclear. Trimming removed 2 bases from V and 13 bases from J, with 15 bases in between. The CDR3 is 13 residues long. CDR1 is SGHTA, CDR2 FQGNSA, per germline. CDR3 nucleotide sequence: TGTGCCAGCAGCTTAAGACTTTGGGAAGAGCAGTACTTC. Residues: CASSLRLWEEQYF.

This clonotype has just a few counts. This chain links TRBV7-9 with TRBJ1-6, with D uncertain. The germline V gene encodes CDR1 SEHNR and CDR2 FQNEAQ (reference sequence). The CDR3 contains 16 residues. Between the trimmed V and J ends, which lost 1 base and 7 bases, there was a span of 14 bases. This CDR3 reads CASSLEGTGRNSPLHF. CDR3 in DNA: TGTGCCAGCAGCTTAGAAGGAACCGGCCGAAATTCACCCCTCCACTTT.

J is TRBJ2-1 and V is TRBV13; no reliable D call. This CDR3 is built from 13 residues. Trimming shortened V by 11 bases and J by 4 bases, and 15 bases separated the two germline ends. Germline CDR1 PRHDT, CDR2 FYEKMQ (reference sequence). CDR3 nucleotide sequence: TGTGCCTGTTCGGAGATTGGGTACAATGAGCAGTTCTTC. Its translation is CACSEIGYNEQFF.

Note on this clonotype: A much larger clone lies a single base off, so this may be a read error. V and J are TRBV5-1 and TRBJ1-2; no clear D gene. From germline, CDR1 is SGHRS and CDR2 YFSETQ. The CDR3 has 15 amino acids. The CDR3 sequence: CASGLVAGVNYGYTF. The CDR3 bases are TGCGCCAGCGGCTTGGTGGCAGGCGTAAACTATGGCTACACCTTC.

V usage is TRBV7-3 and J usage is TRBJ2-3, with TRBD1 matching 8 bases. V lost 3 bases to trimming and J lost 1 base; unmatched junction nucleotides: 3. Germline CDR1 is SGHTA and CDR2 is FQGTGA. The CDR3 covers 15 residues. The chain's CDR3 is CASSLTGVRTDTQYF. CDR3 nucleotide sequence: TGTGCCAGCAGCTTGACAGGGGTTCGCACAGATACGCAGTATTTT.

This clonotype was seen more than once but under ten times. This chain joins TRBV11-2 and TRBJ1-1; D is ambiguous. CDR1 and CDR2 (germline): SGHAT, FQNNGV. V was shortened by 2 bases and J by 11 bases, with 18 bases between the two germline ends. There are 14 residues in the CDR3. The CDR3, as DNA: TGTGCCAGCAGCTTACCAGGCTTCTTACGACGGGCTTTCTTT. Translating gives CASSLPGFLRRAFF.

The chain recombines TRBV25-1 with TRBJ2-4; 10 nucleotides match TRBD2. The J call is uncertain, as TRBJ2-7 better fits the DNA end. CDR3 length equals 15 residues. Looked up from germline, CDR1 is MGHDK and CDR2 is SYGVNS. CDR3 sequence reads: CASSDWLAGAYEQYF. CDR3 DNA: TGTGCCAGCAGTGATTGGCTAGCGGGGGCTTACGAGCAGTACTTC.

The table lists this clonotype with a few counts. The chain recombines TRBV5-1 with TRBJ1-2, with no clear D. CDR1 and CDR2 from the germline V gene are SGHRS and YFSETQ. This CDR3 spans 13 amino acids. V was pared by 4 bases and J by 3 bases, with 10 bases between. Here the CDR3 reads CASSQRADYGYTF. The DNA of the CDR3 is TGCGCCAGCAGCCAAAGGGCGGACTATGGCTACACCTTC. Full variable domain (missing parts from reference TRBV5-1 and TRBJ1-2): KAGVTQTPRYLIKTRGQQVTLSCSPISGHRSVSWYQQTPGQGLQFLFEYFSETQRNKGNFPGRFSGRQFSNSRSEMNVSTLELGDSALYLCASSQRADYGYTFGSGTRLTVV.

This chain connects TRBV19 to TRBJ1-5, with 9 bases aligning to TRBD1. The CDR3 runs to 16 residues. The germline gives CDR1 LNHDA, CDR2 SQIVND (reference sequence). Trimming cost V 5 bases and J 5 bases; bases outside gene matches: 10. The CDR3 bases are TGTGCCAGTAGTCGTTGGGCACAGGGGGCTTATCAGCCCCAGCATTTT. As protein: CASSRWAQGAYQPQHF.

CDR3 in DNA: TGTGCTAGTGGTTCCAGGTCTATCAAGCAGTTCTTC. Translation: CASGSRSIKQFF. The V gene is TRBV12-5, the J gene TRBJ2-1; D unclear. Deletions cut 4 bases from V and 11 bases from J, with 12 bases between. Per germline, CDR1 LGHNT and CDR2 FRNRAP. The CDR3 has 12 amino acids.

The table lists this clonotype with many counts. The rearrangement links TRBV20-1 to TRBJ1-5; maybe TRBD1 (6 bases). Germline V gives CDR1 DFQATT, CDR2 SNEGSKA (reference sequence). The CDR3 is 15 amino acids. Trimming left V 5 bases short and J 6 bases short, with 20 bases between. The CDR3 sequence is CSAWGGRGDSQPQHF. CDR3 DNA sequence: TGCAGTGCTTGGGGCGGGAGGGGGGATAGTCAGCCCCAGCATTTT.

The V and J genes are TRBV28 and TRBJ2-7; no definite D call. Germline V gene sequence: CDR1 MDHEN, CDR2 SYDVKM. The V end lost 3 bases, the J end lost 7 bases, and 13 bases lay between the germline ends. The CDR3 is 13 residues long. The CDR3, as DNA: TGTGCCAGCAGTTTGGGCAGACCTCGGGAGCAGTACTTC. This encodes CASSLGRPREQYF. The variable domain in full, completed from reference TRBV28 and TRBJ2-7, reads DVKVTQSSRYLVKRTGEKVFLECVQDMDHENMFWYRQDPGLGLRLIYFSYDVKMKEKGDIPEGYSVSREKKERFSLILESASTNQTSMYLCASSLGRPREQYFGPGTRLTVT.

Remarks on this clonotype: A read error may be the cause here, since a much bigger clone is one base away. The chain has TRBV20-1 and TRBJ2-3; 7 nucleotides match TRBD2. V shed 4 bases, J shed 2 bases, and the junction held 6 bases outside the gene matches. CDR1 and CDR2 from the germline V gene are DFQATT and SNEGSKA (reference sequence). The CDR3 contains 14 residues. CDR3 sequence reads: CSAIRGSSTDTQYF. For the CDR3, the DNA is TGCAGTGCTATACGCGGGAGCTCCACAGATACGCAGTATTTT.

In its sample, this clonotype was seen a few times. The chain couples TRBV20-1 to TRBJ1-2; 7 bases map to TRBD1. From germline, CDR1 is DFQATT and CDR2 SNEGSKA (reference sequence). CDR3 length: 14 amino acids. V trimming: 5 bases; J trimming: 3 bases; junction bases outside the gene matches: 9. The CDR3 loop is CSAPGQGDYYGYTF. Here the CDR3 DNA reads TGCAGTGCTCCTGGGCAGGGGGACTACTATGGCTACACCTTC.

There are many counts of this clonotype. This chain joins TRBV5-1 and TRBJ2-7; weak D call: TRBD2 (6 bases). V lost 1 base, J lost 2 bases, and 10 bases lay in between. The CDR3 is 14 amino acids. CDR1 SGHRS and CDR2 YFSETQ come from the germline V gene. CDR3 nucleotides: TGCGCCAGCAGCTTGCGGGGGTATGCCTACGAGCAGTACTTC. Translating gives CASSLRGYAYEQYF.

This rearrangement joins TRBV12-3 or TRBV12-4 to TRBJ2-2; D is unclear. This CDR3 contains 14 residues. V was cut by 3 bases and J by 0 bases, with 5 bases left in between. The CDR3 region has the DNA TGTGCCAGCAGTTTGAATGCGAACACCGGGGAGCTGTTTTTT. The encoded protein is CASSLNANTGELFF.

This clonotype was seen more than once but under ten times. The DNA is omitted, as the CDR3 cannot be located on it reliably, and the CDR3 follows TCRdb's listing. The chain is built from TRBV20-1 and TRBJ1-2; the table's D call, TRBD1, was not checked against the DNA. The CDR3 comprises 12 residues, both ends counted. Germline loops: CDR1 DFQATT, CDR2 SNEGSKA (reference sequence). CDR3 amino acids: CSARVGQGAHTF.

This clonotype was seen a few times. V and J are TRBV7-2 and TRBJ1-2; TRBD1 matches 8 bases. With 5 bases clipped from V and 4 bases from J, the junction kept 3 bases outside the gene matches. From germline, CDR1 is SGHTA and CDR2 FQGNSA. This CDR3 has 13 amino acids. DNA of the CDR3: TGTGCCAGCAGCAAGGACAGGGCCTATGGCTACACCTTC. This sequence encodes CASSKDRAYGYTF.

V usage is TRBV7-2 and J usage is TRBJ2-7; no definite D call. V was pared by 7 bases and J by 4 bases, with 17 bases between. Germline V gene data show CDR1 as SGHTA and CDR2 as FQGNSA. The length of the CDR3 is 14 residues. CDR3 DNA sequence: TGTGCCAGCAAGGTACAGTTTCAAAGATACGAGCAGTACTTC. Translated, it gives CASKVQFQRYEQYF.

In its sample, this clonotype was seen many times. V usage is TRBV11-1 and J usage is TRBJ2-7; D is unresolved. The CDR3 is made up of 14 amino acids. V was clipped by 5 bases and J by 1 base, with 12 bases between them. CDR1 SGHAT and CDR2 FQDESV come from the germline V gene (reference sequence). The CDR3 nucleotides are TGTGCCAGCAGCGATCTTAGGACGTCCTACGAGCAGTACTTC. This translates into CASSDLRTSYEQYF.

CDR3 protein: CASSQEGLRFDEQFF. CDR3 DNA sequence: TGCGCCAGCAGCCAAGAGGGACTCCGTTTCGATGAGCAGTTCTTC. This chain connects TRBV4-3 to TRBJ2-1, with a weak D call TRBD2 (6 bases). V lost 0 bases and J 8 bases, leaving 14 bases between the germline ends. CDR1 is LGHNA, CDR2 YSLEER, per germline. The CDR3 has 15 residues.

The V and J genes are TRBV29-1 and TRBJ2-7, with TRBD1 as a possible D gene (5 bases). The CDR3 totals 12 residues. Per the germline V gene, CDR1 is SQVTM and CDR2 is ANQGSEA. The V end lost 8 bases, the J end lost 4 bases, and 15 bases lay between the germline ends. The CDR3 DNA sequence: TGCAGCCTAGGGGAAGACCCATACGAGCAGTACTTC. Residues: CSLGEDPYEQYF.

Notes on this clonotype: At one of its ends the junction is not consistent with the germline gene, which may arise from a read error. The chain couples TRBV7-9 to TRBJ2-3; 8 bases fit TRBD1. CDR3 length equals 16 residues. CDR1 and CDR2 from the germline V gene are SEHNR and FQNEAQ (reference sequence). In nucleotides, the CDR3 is TGTGTCAGCAGCGTCATCCGGGACAGGAGCACAGATACGCAGTATTTT. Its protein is CVSSVIRDRSTDTQYF. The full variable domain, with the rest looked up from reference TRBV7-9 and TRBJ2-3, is DTGVSQNPRHKITKRGQNVTFRCDPISEHNRLYWYRQTLGQGPEFLTYFQNEAQLEKSRLLSDRFSAERPKGSFSTLEIQRTEQGDSAMYLCVSSVIRDRSTDTQYFGPGTRLTVL.

The CDR3 DNA follows: TGTGCCAGCAGCGCTTTGGGGTCCTACAATGAGCAGTTCTTC. It encodes CASSALGSYNEQFF. V and J are TRBV7-8 and TRBJ2-1, with unresolved D. Per the germline V gene, CDR1 is SGHVS and CDR2 is FQNEAQ. The CDR3 contains 14 residues. V was clipped by 5 bases and J by 1 base, with 9 bases between them.

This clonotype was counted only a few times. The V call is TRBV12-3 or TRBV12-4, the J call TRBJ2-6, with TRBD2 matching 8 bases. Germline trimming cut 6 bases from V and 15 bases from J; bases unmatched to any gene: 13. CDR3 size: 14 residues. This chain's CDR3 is CASSIPGGVFDLTF. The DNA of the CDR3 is TGTGCCAGCAGCATCCCCGGGGGGGTCTTTGACCTGACTTTC.

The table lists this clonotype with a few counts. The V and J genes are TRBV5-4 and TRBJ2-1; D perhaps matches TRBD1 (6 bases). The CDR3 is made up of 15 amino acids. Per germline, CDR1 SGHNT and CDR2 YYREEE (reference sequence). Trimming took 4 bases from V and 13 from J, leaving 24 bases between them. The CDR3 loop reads CASSPPGTLNPEQFF. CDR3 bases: TGTGCCAGCAGCCCACCCGGGACATTAAACCCCGAACAGTTCTTC. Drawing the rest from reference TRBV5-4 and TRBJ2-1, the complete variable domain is ETGVTQSPTHLIKTRGQQVTLRCSSQSGHNTVSWYQQALGQGPQFIFQYYREEENGRGNFPPRFSGLQFPNYSSELNVNALELDDSALYLCASSPPGTLNPEQFFGPGTRLTVL.

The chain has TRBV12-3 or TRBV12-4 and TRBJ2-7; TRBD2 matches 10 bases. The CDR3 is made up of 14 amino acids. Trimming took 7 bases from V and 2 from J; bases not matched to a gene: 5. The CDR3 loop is CASTLLAGTYEQYF. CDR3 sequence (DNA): TGTGCCAGCACCCTACTAGCGGGGACCTACGAGCAGTACTTC.

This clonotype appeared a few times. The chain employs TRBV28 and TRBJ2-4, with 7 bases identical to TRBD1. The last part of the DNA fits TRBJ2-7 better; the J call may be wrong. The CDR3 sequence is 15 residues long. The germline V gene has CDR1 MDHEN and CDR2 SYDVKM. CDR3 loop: CASTSRTGVSYEQYF. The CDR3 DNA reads TGTGCCAGCACCTCGCGGACAGGTGTCTCATACGAGCAGTACTTC.

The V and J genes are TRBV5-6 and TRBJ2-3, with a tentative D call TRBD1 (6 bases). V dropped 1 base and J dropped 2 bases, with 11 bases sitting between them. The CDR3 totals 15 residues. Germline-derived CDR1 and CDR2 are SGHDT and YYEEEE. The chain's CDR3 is CASSLSQGLTDTQYF. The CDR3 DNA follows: TGTGCCAGCAGCTTGTCGCAGGGGCTCACAGATACGCAGTATTTT.

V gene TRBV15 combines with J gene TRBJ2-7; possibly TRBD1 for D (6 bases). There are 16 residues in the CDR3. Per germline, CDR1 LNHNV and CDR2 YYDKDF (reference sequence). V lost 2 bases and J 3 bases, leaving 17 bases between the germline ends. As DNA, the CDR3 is TGTGCCACCAGCAGAAGAACAGGGCTGGAGCTCTACGAGCAGTACTTC. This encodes CATSRRTGLELYEQYF.

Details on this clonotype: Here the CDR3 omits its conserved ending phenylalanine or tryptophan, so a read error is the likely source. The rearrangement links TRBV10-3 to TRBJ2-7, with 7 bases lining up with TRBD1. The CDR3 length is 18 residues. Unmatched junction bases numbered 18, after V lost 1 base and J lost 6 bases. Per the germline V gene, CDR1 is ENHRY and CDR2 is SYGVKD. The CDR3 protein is CAISEFGPSRTGASEQYL. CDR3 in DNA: TGTGCCATCAGTGAGTTTGGCCCGTCCCGGACAGGCGCGAGCGAGCAGTACTTA.

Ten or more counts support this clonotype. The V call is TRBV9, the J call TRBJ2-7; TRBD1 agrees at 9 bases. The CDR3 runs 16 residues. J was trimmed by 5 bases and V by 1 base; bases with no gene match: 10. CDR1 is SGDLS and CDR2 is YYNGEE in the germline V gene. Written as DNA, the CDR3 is TGTGCCAGCAGCGTAACGGAGGGGACAGGGTTGAACGAGCAGTACTTC. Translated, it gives CASSVTEGTGLNEQYF.